The 24 T cell receptor beta chains below were found in one sample sequenced in a study of regulatory T cells in long-lasting Graves disease. The TCR beta library used iRepertoire HTBI primers with Arm-PCR amplification of CDR3. TCRdb redid the calling of the multiplex PCR reads with MiXCR, one entry per CDR3 protein. The repertoire has under 450,000 distinct CDR3 sequences, 23% of them found once; the top ten carry around 30%. Indicated time point: persistent/refractory GD, antithyroid drugs over 5 years with positive TRAb. Researchers made the TCR library from RNA that was extracted from PBMCs. The sequencing used peripheral blood mononuclear cells (PBMCs), collected when the disease was refractory, from a patient treated with antithyroid drugs. The receptors shown here come from a woman aged 40 to 49 with Graves disease.

This clonotype was detected many times. The chain recombines TRBV12-3 or TRBV12-4 with TRBJ1-1; TRBD1 aligns across 9 bases. The CDR3 is 15 amino acids. V shed 4 bases and J 5 bases; nucleotides not matched to a gene: 8. This CDR3 reads CASSSPQGALTEAFF. In DNA form, the CDR3 reads TGTGCCAGCAGTTCACCACAGGGGGCGCTGACTGAAGCTTTCTTT.

The J gene is TRBJ2-1, the V gene TRBV7-2; 7 bases map to TRBD2. CDR1 and CDR2 (germline): SGHTA, FQGNSA. CDR3 size: 14 residues. V lost 6 bases, J lost 4 bases, and 6 bases stayed unmatched. The CDR3 here is CASRKSGIYNEQFF. The DNA of the CDR3 is TGTGCCAGCAGAAAAAGCGGGATTTACAATGAGCAGTTCTTC.

This clonotype occurred many times. V and J are TRBV2 and TRBJ2-7, with D possibly matching TRBD2 (6 bases). The CDR3 is made up of 12 amino acids. Germline assignment: CDR1 SNHLY and CDR2 FYNNEI. Trimming removed 3 bases at V and 6 bases at J, with 9 bases between. In nucleotides, the CDR3 is TGTGCCAGCAGTGACGGGGGTGGCGAGCAGTACTTC. Translation gives CASSDGGGEQYF.

This clonotype was observed at least ten times. This chain connects TRBV2 to TRBJ2-7, with D perhaps matching TRBD1 or TRBD2 (5 bases each). This CDR3 comprises 14 residues. Trimming pared 8 bases from V and 2 bases from J, leaving 16 bases between. Germline V gene lookup returns CDR1 SNHLY and CDR2 FYNNEI. The CDR3 coding sequence is TGTGCCAGCCCGCCGGGACCGGGAACCTACGAGCAGTACTTC. It specifies CASPPGPGTYEQYF.

This clonotype came up a few times. The chain joins TRBV6-1 to TRBJ2-4; D is perhaps TRBD1 or TRBD2 (5 bases each). The CDR3 totals 15 residues. The V gene lost 7 bases and the J gene lost 4 bases, with 17 bases spanning the gap. Per the germline V gene, CDR1 is MNHNS and CDR2 is SASEGT. The CDR3 region is CASTLAGTGKNIQYF. The CDR3 nucleotides are TGTGCCAGCACCCTAGCCGGGACGGGTAAAAACATTCAGTACTTC.

This clonotype has only one observation. V usage is TRBV9 and J usage is TRBJ2-5; TRBD2 matches 9 bases. This CDR3 has 17 amino acids. Trimming removed 0 bases from V and 5 bases from J; junction bases left unmatched: 11. Germline lookup yields CDR1 SGDLS and CDR2 YYNGEE. CDR3 in amino acids: CASSVGSSGSVAETQYF. As DNA, the CDR3 is TGTGCCAGCAGCGTAGGCAGTAGCGGGAGTGTGGCCGAGACCCAGTACTTC. Looking up the rest from reference TRBV9 and TRBJ2-5 gives the full variable domain: DSGVTQTPKHLITATGQRVTLRCSPRSGDLSVYWYQQSLDQGLQFLIQYYNGEERAKGNILERFSAQQFPDLHSELNLSSLELGDSALYFCASSVGSSGSVAETQYFGPGTRLLVL.

There are many counts of this clonotype. V and J are TRBV6-5 and TRBJ2-7; D is ambiguous. Germline V CDR1 and CDR2: MNHEY, SVGAGI. V was clipped by 4 bases and J by 2 bases, with 12 bases between them. The CDR3 sequence is 14 residues long. CDR3 sequence: CASSSTGEAYEQYF. CDR3 nucleotide sequence: TGTGCCAGCAGTTCTACTGGAGAGGCCTACGAGCAGTACTTC.

This clonotype was picked up many times. The V gene is TRBV28, the J gene TRBJ1-6, with TRBD1 matching 7 bases. CDR1 MDHEN and CDR2 SYDVKM come from the germline V gene. V lost 6 bases and J lost 5; bases outside the gene matches: 4. The CDR3 extends over 14 amino acids. CDR3 in DNA: TGTGCCAGCAGCCGACAGGGTGATAATTCACCCCTCCACTTT. This encodes CASSRQGDNSPLHF.

The gene calls are TRBV4-2 and TRBJ2-7, with D perhaps TRBD2 (5 bases). The V end was cut by 3 bases, the J end by 6 bases, with 15 bases between. Germline assignment: CDR1 LGHNA and CDR2 YNFKEQ. The CDR3 sequence is 14 residues long. CDR3 protein: CASSQRSGAREQYF. CDR3 nucleotides: TGTGCCAGCAGCCAGCGGAGCGGCGCCCGCGAGCAGTACTTC.

At least ten counts were recorded for this clonotype. The chain carries TRBV28 and TRBJ2-7; tentatively, D is TRBD1 (6 bases). This CDR3 has 15 amino acids. The germline gives CDR1 MDHEN, CDR2 SYDVKM. Trimming shortened V by 6 bases and J by 2 bases, and 17 bases separated the two germline ends. The CDR3 DNA follows: TGTGCCAGCAGCTCGCAGGGCAGGACAGCCTACGAGCAGTACTTC. It specifies CASSSQGRTAYEQYF. The full variable domain, rest sourced from reference TRBV28 and TRBJ2-7, is DVKVTQSSRYLVKRTGEKVFLECVQDMDHENMFWYRQDPGLGLRLIYFSYDVKMKEKGDIPEGYSVSREKKERFSLILESASTNQTSMYLCASSSQGRTAYEQYFGPGTRLTVT.

This clonotype came up many times. The chain uses TRBV28 and TRBJ1-2; D unclear. Germline CDR1 MDHEN, CDR2 SYDVKM. The V end lost 5 bases, the J end lost 1 base, and 8 bases lay between the germline ends. This CDR3 is built from 13 residues. The CDR3 DNA sequence: TGTGCCAGCAGTCCTCCTGTTAACTATGGCTACACCTTC. Translated: CASSPPVNYGYTF.

This clonotype was seen many times. DNA of the CDR3: TGTGCCAGCAGTTTATTACAGGGGGTAACTCAGCCCCAGCATTTT. Translating it yields CASSLLQGVTQPQHF. The chain has TRBV28 and TRBJ1-5, with 8 bases lining up with TRBD1. V lost 1 base to trimming and J lost 6 bases; unmatched junction nucleotides: 5. There are 15 residues in the CDR3. The V gene's germline CDR1 is MDHEN and CDR2 SYDVKM.

As DNA, the CDR3 is TGCAGTGCTAGAGATCAGGGCGAGGGATATAATTCACCCCTCCACTTT. It translates to CSARDQGEGYNSPLHF. The V gene is TRBV20-1, the J gene TRBJ1-6, with a possible D match to TRBD1 (5 bases). V shed 0 bases and J shed 4 bases, with 13 bases lying between them. The CDR3 runs 16 residues. Germline V gene data show CDR1 as DFQATT and CDR2 as SNEGSKA (reference sequence).

The sample holds many counts of this clonotype. The rearrangement uses TRBV14 and TRBJ2-7, with TRBD1 matching 7 bases. Germline assignment: CDR1 SGHDN and CDR2 FVKESK. V gave up 6 bases and J gave up 6 bases; unmatched junction bases: 8. There are 13 residues in the CDR3. The CDR3 here is CASRRTGVGEQYF. CDR3 DNA: TGTGCCAGCAGAAGAACAGGGGTAGGCGAGCAGTACTTC.

This clonotype has ten or more counts. The chain recombines TRBV12-3 or TRBV12-4 with TRBJ2-2; 8 nucleotides match TRBD1. V dropped 6 bases and J dropped 6; count of bases not matched to a gene: 9. The CDR3 spans 15 residues. The CDR3 nucleotides are TGTGCCAGCAGGGGGGGACAGGCCCCACCCGGGGAGCTGTTTTTT. This translates into CASRGGQAPPGELFF.

This clonotype came up many times. The V gene is TRBV6-1, the J gene TRBJ2-2, with D possibly being TRBD2 (5 bases). Trimming took 8 bases from V and 1 from J, leaving 17 bases between them. The germline V gene encodes CDR1 MNHNS and CDR2 SASEGT. The CDR3 sequence is 16 residues long. In DNA form, the CDR3 reads TGTGCCAGCTTTACGGTCTCGGGGTTGAACACCGGGGAGCTGTTTTTT. Translation: CASFTVSGLNTGELFF.

The chain has TRBV2 and TRBJ2-1; unclear D gene. The CDR3 has 12 amino acids. V was clipped by 6 bases and J by 9 bases, with 12 bases between them. From germline, CDR1 is SNHLY and CDR2 FYNNEI. CDR3 DNA sequence: TGTGCCAGCAGCCTGAACTGGAGTGAGCAGTTCTTC. Translating gives CASSLNWSEQFF.

This clonotype was seen only a few times. The genes are TRBV4-1 and TRBJ2-5, with D hard to call. Trimming removed 1 base at V and 5 bases at J, with 8 bases between. From germline, CDR1 is MGHRA and CDR2 YSYEKL. The CDR3 has 13 amino acids. CDR3 in amino acids: CASSQAPLETQYF. CDR3 nucleotide sequence: TGCGCCAGCAGCCAAGCACCCCTGGAGACCCAGTACTTC.

This clonotype was counted at least ten times. V is TRBV6-5 and J is TRBJ2-5; 8 bases are shared with TRBD1. From germline, CDR1 is MNHEY and CDR2 SVGAGI. CDR3 length equals 15 residues. The V segment lost 3 bases and the J segment 5 bases; nucleotides outside the gene matches: 8. The CDR3 bases are TGTGCCAGCAGTTATTTTAGACAGGGGACTGAGACCCAGTACTTC. Protein product: CASSYFRQGTETQYF.

This clonotype was found a few times. The CDR3 reads CASSPPVSGGSEQYF. CDR3 bases: TGCGCCAGCAGCCCCCCGGTCAGCGGGGGGTCCGAGCAGTACTTC. The J gene is TRBJ2-4, the V gene TRBV5-1; 9 nucleotides agree with TRBD2. The J call is uncertain, as TRBJ2-7 better fits the DNA end. The CDR3 runs 15 residues. In germline, CDR1 is SGHRS, CDR2 YFSETQ.

This chain connects TRBV9 to TRBJ2-1; D not resolved. Germline CDR1 reads SGDLS; CDR2 reads YYNGEE. V was shortened by 0 bases and J by 5 bases, with 6 bases between the two germline ends. This CDR3 comprises 13 residues. The CDR3 sequence: CASSVGINNEQFF. CDR3 DNA: TGTGCCAGCAGCGTAGGGATTAACAATGAGCAGTTCTTC.

This clonotype appeared many times. The rearrangement joins TRBV3-1 to TRBJ2-7; unclear D gene. Per the germline V gene, CDR1 is LGHDT and CDR2 is YNNKEL (reference sequence). The length of the CDR3 is 12 residues. The germline V and J ends were trimmed by 4 bases and 2 bases, with 6 bases remaining between them. The CDR3 here is CASSPRTYEQYF. The CDR3 DNA follows: TGTGCCAGCAGCCCTAGGACCTACGAGCAGTACTTC.

The rearrangement links TRBV5-1 to TRBJ1-2; no clear D. V lost 5 bases, J lost 7 bases, and 18 bases lay in between. This CDR3 has 14 residues. The germline V gene encodes CDR1 SGHRS and CDR2 YFSETQ. CDR3 loop: CASSYSLGSSGYTF. The CDR3 coding sequence is TGCGCCAGCAGTTACAGTCTAGGGTCGTCTGGCTACACCTTC. Looking up the rest from reference TRBV5-1 and TRBJ1-2 gives the full variable domain: KAGVTQTPRYLIKTRGQQVTLSCSPISGHRSVSWYQQTPGQGLQFLFEYFSETQRNKGNFPGRFSGRQFSNSRSEMNVSTLELGDSALYLCASSYSLGSSGYTFGSGTRLTVV.

This clonotype has more than one count but fewer than ten. The genes are TRBV18 and TRBJ1-2, with D unclear. The CDR3 is 13 residues long. V dropped 3 bases and J dropped 0 bases, with 5 bases sitting between them. From germline, CDR1 is KGHSH and CDR2 LQKENI. The DNA of the CDR3 is TGTGCCAGCTCACCCGGGGCTAACTATGGCTACACCTTC. Encoded protein: CASSPGANYGYTF.